These T cell receptor beta chains were read from a single sample in a study of cytomegalovirus exposure and HLA in healthy donors. Data came from immunoSEQ multiplex PCR; TCRdb stores just in-frame clones and leaves some out. Here the sample spans some 87,000 clones, around four fifths being singletons. Sequencing was carried out using PBMCs. Receptor source: a man between 50 and 59 years old in good health and CMV-seropositive. Each CDR3 is given with its conserved first and last residue. The order of the fields is D gene, V gene, J gene, CDR3 protein, CDR3 DNA. A D gene is named only where the DNA matches it firmly.

d_gene: -; v_gene: TRBV5-1; j_gene: TRBJ1-1; CDR3aa: CASSPRLEGANTEAFF; CDR3nt: TGCGCCAGCAGCCCTCGCCTCGAAGGGGCGAACACTGAAGCTTTCTTT
d_gene: TRBD1; v_gene: TRBV7-2; j_gene: TRBJ2-4; CDR3aa: CASSLQGASGKNIQYF; CDR3nt: TGTGCCAGCAGCTTACAGGGGGCCTCTGGCAAAAACATTCAGTACTTC
d_gene: TRBD1; v_gene: TRBV6-5; j_gene: TRBJ2-7; CDR3aa: CASRTDRGPYEQYF; CDR3nt: TGTGCCAGCAGAACCGACAGGGGGCCTTACGAGCAGTACTTC
d_gene: TRBD1; v_gene: TRBV2; j_gene: TRBJ2-4; CDR3aa: CASSLDRGNIQYF; CDR3nt: TGTGCCAGCAGCCTAGACAGGGGAAACATTCAGTACTTC
d_gene: TRBD1; v_gene: TRBV5-1; j_gene: TRBJ2-5; CDR3aa: CASSHRGSGTQYF; CDR3nt: TGCGCCAGCAGTCACAGGGGGAGTGGAACCCAGTACTTC
d_gene: TRBD1; v_gene: TRBV7-2; j_gene: TRBJ2-4; CDR3aa: CASSSTIFGQALAKNIQYF; CDR3nt: TGTGCCAGCAGCTCCACAATATTCGGACAGGCACTAGCCAAAAACATTCAGTACTTC
d_gene: -; v_gene: TRBV28; j_gene: TRBJ1-3; CDR3aa: CASNDFLDSGNTIYF; CDR3nt: TGTGCCAGCAATGACTTTCTCGACTCTGGAAACACCATATATTTT
d_gene: TRBD2; v_gene: TRBV7-2; j_gene: TRBJ2-5; CDR3aa: CASSASVAGGRETQYF; CDR3nt: TGTGCCAGCAGCGCAAGCGTAGCGGGGGGTAGGGAGACCCAGTACTTC
d_gene: -; v_gene: TRBV9; j_gene: TRBJ2-3; CDR3aa: CASSVNRASTDTQYF; CDR3nt: TGTGCCAGCAGCGTTAACAGGGCTAGCACAGATACGCAGTATTTT
d_gene: -; v_gene: TRBV19; j_gene: TRBJ1-1; CDR3aa: CASSPTGRAPEAFF; CDR3nt: TGTGCCAGTAGTCCCACCGGCAGGGCCCCTGAAGCTTTCTTT